This T cell receptor beta chain was profiled in a study of blood T cell repertoires in COVID-19 (dated by TCRdb to 2020 to 2021). Describing the broader study: Collaborator samples came from the United States, Italy and Spain and covered acute and convalescent phases of COVID-19. The material from the prospective study consisted of cDNA or gDNA derived from T cells, B-cell-depleted T cells, or PBMCs. Deeply sampled blood TCRbeta repertoires from subjects exposed to, actively infected with, or recovered from COVID-19 were included in the dataset. The repertoires were released in a freely available public database meant as a resource for research on the immune response to SARS-CoV-2. The samples were drawn from two sources: the first 160 participants of the ongoing ImmuneRACE study, and over 1,000 subjects contributed by 6 global collaborators. A de-identified subject ID, COVID-19 status, age in years and sex were almost always included in the sample metadata. HLA class I and class II types, where available, came from metadata supplied by the sample provider rather than from assay-based typing. Results and caveats for the whole study, not just this receptor: The quantity of clinical and demographic metadata differed by source and by participant and was supplied without curation.

The collaborating institutions used their own protocols to collect whole blood in K2EDTA tubes. For TCRbeta analysis, collaborators shipped samples in one of three forms: frozen whole blood, isolated PBMCs, or DNA extracted from either of those sample types. Details on this clone: Its antigen remains undetermined. Base qualities are not provided; no much larger clone lies one nucleotide away.

TCRbeta CDR3 regions were amplified from genomic DNA using the immunoSEQ Assay, a bias-controlled multiplex PCR. On the authors' methods: Within the assay, amplification of reference gene primers was used to estimate how many nucleated cells each sample contained. Sequence reads were collapsed and filtered to measure the absolute abundance of every unique TCRbeta CDR3 rearrangement. Productive Simpson clonality was computed per sample as the square root of Simpson's diversity index over productive rearrangements. TCRdb's version of the immuneACCESS table is confined to in-frame rearrangements and falls short of the full clone set. An unresolved V gene accounts for under half of the shortfall where checked; the remainder is of unknown origin. That table supplies the V and J calls and clone size; D and trimming were determined from the DNA. In all, the sample holds roughly 120,000 clones, and just over 70% of those were seen once. About 0.85% of the sample goes to the ten largest clones.

Its CDR3 holds 14 amino acids, cysteine through phenylalanine. CDR3 DNA is the only sequence kept; it has 42 bases, read in frame from the first base. The germline V gene sets CDR1 to MNHEY and CDR2 to SVGAGI. V lost 7 bases and J lost 7 bases; the stretch between them is 14 bases long. The sequenced material came from peripheral blood. This clonotype was obtained from a human donor with acute or convalescent COVID-19. The donor label of this sample is uncertain. The rearranged chain carries TRBV6-5 and TRBJ1-6; the D gene is perhaps TRBD1, from 6 matching bases. The CDR3 sequence is CASKIGQSNSPLHF. The sequence in DNA is TGTGCCAGCAAGATCGGACAGAGCAATTCACCCCTCCACTTT.